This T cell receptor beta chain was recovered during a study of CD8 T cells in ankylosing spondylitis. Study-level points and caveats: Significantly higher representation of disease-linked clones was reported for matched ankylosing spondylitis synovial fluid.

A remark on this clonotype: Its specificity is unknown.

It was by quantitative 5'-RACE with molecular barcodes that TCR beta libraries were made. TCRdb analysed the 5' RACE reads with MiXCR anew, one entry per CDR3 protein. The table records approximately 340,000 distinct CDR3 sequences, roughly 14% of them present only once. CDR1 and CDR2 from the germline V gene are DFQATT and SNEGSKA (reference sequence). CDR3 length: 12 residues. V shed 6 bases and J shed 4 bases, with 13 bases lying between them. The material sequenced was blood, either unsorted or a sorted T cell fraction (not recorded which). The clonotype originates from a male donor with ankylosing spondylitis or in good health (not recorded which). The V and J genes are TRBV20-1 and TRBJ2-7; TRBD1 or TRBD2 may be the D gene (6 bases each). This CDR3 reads CSAGGHTYEQYF. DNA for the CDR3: TGCAGTGCGGGGGGACATACTTACGAGCAGTACTTC.